This T cell receptor beta chain was retrieved from a study of shared clonotypes between healthy human individuals. Looked up from germline, CDR1 is SGHNT and CDR2 is YYREEE (reference sequence). V lost 2 bases to trimming and J lost 7 bases; unmatched junction nucleotides: 2. The CDR3 has 13 residues. Over several immunoSEQ plates, each subset's genomic DNA was distributed in even portions. Bulk PBMC genomic DNA spanned ten immunoSEQ deep plates. Clones were read by immunoSEQ multiplex PCR, and TCRdb kept only the in-frame ones, dropping some. The sample holds under 600,000 clones, around 77% seen once.

This TCR was recovered from a woman between 40 and 55 years old in good health. Some clones in this sample may be carry-over from other donors' samples. The rearrangement links TRBV5-4 to TRBJ1-2, with 10 bases matching TRBD1. The sequenced material came from PBMCs. The CDR3 reads CASSFRDRGGYTF. The DNA for the CDR3 is TGTGCCAGCAGCTTCCGGGACAGGGGTGGCTACACCTTC. Using reference TRBV5-4 and TRBJ1-2 for the parts outside the CDR3, the full variable domain is ETGVTQSPTHLIKTRGQQVTLRCSSQSGHNTVSWYQQALGQGPQFIFQYYREEENGRGNFPPRFSGLQFPNYSSELNVNALELDDSALYLCASSFRDRGGYTFGSGTRLTVV.